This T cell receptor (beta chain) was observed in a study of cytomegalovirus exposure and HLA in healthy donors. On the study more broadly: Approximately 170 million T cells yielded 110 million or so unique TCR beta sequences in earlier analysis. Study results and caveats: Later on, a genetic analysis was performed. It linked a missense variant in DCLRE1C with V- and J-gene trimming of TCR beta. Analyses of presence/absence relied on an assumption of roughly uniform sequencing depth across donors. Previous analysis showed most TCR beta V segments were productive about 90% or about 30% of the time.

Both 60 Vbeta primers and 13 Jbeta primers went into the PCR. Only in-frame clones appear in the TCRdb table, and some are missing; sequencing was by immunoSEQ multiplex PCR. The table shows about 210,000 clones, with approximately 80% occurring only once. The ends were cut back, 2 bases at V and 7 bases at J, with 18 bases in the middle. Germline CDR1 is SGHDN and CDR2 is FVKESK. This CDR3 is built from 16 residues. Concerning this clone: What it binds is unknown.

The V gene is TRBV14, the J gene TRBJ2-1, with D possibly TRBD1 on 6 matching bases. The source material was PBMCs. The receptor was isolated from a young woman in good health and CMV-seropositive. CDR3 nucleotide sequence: TGTGCCAGCAGCCAACAGGGGAACTCCCTCCGGAATGAGCAGTTCTTC. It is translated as CASSQQGNSLRNEQFF.